The 21 T cell receptor beta chains given below trace back to one sample, sequenced in a study of blood T cell repertoires in COVID-19 (dated by TCRdb to about 2020). Library creation used the immunoSEQ multiplex PCR assay. TCRdb re-hosts the immuneACCESS table, in-frame sequences only. Its copies lack some clones; in the studies checked, an unresolved V gene accounts for under half of them, and the cause for the rest is not known. For this sample the table gives around 50,000 clones, of which around 89% were detected only once. The ten biggest clones cover roughly 1.4% of the sample. Sequencing input: peripheral blood. Every receptor here comes from a man aged 60 to 69 with acute or convalescent COVID-19.

The rearrangement joins TRBV6-5 to TRBJ1-2; 7 bases fit TRBD1. The CDR3 spans 14 residues. J gave up 5 bases and V 2 bases, and 5 bases lay outside the gene matches. Germline V CDR1 and CDR2: MNHEY, SVGAGI. The CDR3 nucleotides read TGTGCCAGCAGTTACGGGGGACAGACATATGGCTACACCTTC. Its translation: CASSYGGQTYGYTF.

This clone was seen a handful of times. The gene calls are TRBV7-2 and TRBJ2-5; TRBD1 matches at 10 bases. From germline, CDR1 is SGHTA and CDR2 FQGNSA. This CDR3 is built from 15 residues. Losses at the gene ends were 5 bases for V and 0 bases for J; bases not matched to a gene: 3. DNA for the CDR3: TGTGCCAGCAGCATGGACAGGGGGTACCAAGAGACCCAGTACTTC. This translates into CASSMDRGYQETQYF.

J is TRBJ2-7 and V is TRBV9, with 9 bases that match TRBD1. Germline CDR1 reads SGDLS; CDR2 reads YYNGEE. The J segment lost 5 bases and the V segment lost 0 bases, leaving 6 bases of the junction unmatched. CDR3 length: 15 residues. The CDR3 is CASSVDRGHGDEQYF. The CDR3 nucleotides read TGTGCCAGCAGCGTAGACAGGGGGCATGGCGACGAGCAGTACTTC.

The chain carries TRBV5-1 and TRBJ2-1, with TRBD2 identical over 9 bases. The CDR3 is 16 amino acids. The trim removed 5 bases at V and 3 bases at J, leaving 9 bases unmatched. Germline lookup yields CDR1 SGHRS and CDR2 YFSETQ. The CDR3 spells CASSFSTSGNYNEQFF. The CDR3 nucleotides read TGCGCCAGCAGTTTCTCGACTAGCGGAAACTACAATGAGCAGTTCTTC.

V usage is TRBV9 and J usage is TRBJ1-6, with 7 positions matching TRBD1. V dropped 0 bases and J dropped 5; count of bases not matched to a gene: 5. This CDR3 region has 16 residues. Germline values: CDR1 SGDLS, CDR2 YYNGEE. CDR3 sequence reads: CASSVAMDRNNSPLHF. As DNA, the CDR3 is TGTGCCAGCAGCGTAGCGATGGACAGGAATAATTCACCCCTCCACTTT. Variable domain in full (rest from reference TRBV9 and TRBJ1-6): DSGVTQTPKHLITATGQRVTLRCSPRSGDLSVYWYQQSLDQGLQFLIQYYNGEERAKGNILERFSAQQFPDLHSELNLSSLELGDSALYFCASSVAMDRNNSPLHFGNGTRLTVT.

This chain uses TRBV7-9 with TRBJ2-3, with 9 bases that match TRBD1. CDR1 is SEHNR and CDR2 is FQNEAQ in the germline V gene (reference sequence). Trimming took 7 bases from V and 5 from J; bases not matched to a gene: 10. The CDR3 is 15 amino acids. The CDR3, as DNA: TGTGCCAGCACCGACTCCGGGACAGGGATAGATACGCAGTATTTT. Its translation: CASTDSGTGIDTQYF. Full variable domain (remainder filled in from reference TRBV7-9 and TRBJ2-3): DTGVSQNPRHKITKRGQNVTFRCDPISEHNRLYWYRQTLGQGPEFLTYFQNEAQLEKSRLLSDRFSAERPKGSFSTLEIQRTEQGDSAMYLCASTDSGTGIDTQYFGPGTRLTVL.

Details on this clone: Different DNA sequences within this sample yield the same CDR3. This chain uses TRBV20-1 with TRBJ2-7, with 7 bases that match TRBD1. CDR1 and CDR2 from the germline V gene are DFQATT and SNEGSKA (reference sequence). V trimming: 6 bases; J trimming: 3 bases; junction bases outside the gene matches: 2. The CDR3 length is 11 residues. Here the CDR3 DNA reads TGCAGTGCCAGGGACAGCTACGAGCAGTACTTC. It is translated as CSARDSYEQYF.

There are a few counts of this clone. The chain recombines TRBV29-1 with TRBJ2-2, with a tentative D call TRBD2 (6 bases). Trimming cost V 0 bases and J 6 bases, with 17 bases left between them. The CDR3 consists of 16 residues. Germline V gives CDR1 SQVTM, CDR2 ANQGSEA. CDR3 protein: CSVEDRLGGWAGELFF. CDR3 sequence (DNA): TGCAGCGTTGAAGATCGACTGGGAGGTTGGGCCGGGGAGCTGTTTTTT.

The chain links TRBV7-8 to TRBJ2-7; D unclear. The V and J ends lost 0 bases and 3 bases respectively, with 3 bases between them. The CDR3 runs to 12 residues. CDR1 SGHVS and CDR2 FQNEAQ come from the germline V gene. CDR3 residues: CASSLARYEQYF. CDR3 sequence (DNA): TGTGCCAGCAGCTTAGCCCGCTACGAGCAGTACTTC.

The genes are TRBV28 and TRBJ1-4; a possible D gene is TRBD1 (5 bases). The germline gives CDR1 MDHEN, CDR2 SYDVKM. V lost 2 bases and J lost 5, with 9 bases in between. The CDR3 totals 14 residues. The CDR3 region is CASSLMDTNEKLFF. The DNA for the CDR3 is TGTGCCAGCAGTTTAATGGACACAAATGAAAAACTGTTTTTT.

This clone was recorded only once. The chain carries TRBV9 and TRBJ2-3; TRBD2 aligns across 10 bases. This CDR3 is built from 16 residues. The V segment lost 2 bases and the J segment 0 bases; nucleotides outside the gene matches: 3. Germline V CDR1 and CDR2: SGDLS, YYNGEE. Here the CDR3 DNA reads TGTGCCAGCAGCGTCACTAGCGGGACTAGCACAGATACGCAGTATTTT. It is translated as CASSVTSGTSTDTQYF.

This chain links TRBV18 with TRBJ1-1, with D perhaps TRBD1 (6 bases). V lost 6 bases and J 3 bases, leaving 14 bases between the germline ends. CDR3 length: 14 residues. CDR1 is KGHSH, CDR2 LQKENI, per germline. CDR3 protein: CASSLRGWDTEAFF. The CDR3 DNA is TGTGCCAGCTCCCTCAGGGGTTGGGACACTGAAGCTTTCTTT. Full variable domain (rest looked up from reference TRBV18 and TRBJ1-1): NAGVMQNPRHLVRRRGQEARLRCSPMKGHSHVYWYRQLPEEGLKFMVYLQKENIIDESGMPKERFSAEFPKEGPSILRIQQVVRGDSAAYFCASSLRGWDTEAFFGQGTRLTVV.

This clone was seen a handful of times. The chain joins TRBV6-5 to TRBJ1-2; D is perhaps TRBD1 (6 bases). CDR1 and CDR2 from the germline V gene are MNHEY and SVGAGI. V shed 6 bases and J shed 5 bases, with 19 bases lying between them. The CDR3 totals 15 residues. The chain's CDR3 is CASRKDPGDSYGYTF. DNA for the CDR3: TGTGCCAGCAGAAAGGATCCAGGGGATTCATATGGCTACACCTTC.

The chain uses TRBV28 and TRBJ2-3; 12 bases match TRBD2. Trimming removed 6 bases from V and 1 base from J; junction bases left unmatched: 5. This CDR3 is built from 16 residues. The germline gives CDR1 MDHEN, CDR2 SYDVKM. The CDR3 bases are TGTGCCAGCAGGGGGACTAGCGGGTCCGGCACAGATACGCAGTATTTT. Encoded protein: CASRGTSGSGTDTQYF.

The chain combines TRBV28 with TRBJ1-1; no firm D call. The CDR3 is 16 amino acids. V was pared by 5 bases and J by 6 bases, with 22 bases between. Looked up from germline, CDR1 is MDHEN and CDR2 is SYDVKM. CDR3: CASSPFRESDGPEAFF. The CDR3 nucleotides read TGTGCCAGCAGTCCTTTTAGGGAGTCCGACGGTCCTGAAGCTTTCTTT.

The chain couples TRBV7-2 to TRBJ2-7; maybe TRBD2 (5 bases). Trimming shortened V by 1 base and J by 1 base, and 8 bases separated the two germline ends. The CDR3 has 14 amino acids. Germline V gene sequence: CDR1 SGHTA, CDR2 FQGNSA. CDR3 sequence reads: CASSLVAKSYEQYF. CDR3 nucleotides: TGTGCCAGCAGCTTAGTAGCGAAATCCTACGAGCAGTACTTC.

This chain uses TRBV6-5 with TRBJ2-5; D may be TRBD2 (5 bases). Trimming cost V 2 bases and J 2 bases, with 9 bases left between them. The CDR3 has 14 amino acids. Germline V CDR1 and CDR2: MNHEY, SVGAGI. CDR3: CASSYPGSQETQYF. DNA of the CDR3: TGTGCCAGCAGTTACCCGGGATCGCAAGAGACCCAGTACTTC.

This chain joins TRBV11-3 and TRBJ2-3; 8 positions match TRBD2. Trimming at V came to 0 bases and at J to 14 bases, leaving 10 bases not matched to a gene. The germline V gene encodes CDR1 SGHNT and CDR2 YENEEA. CDR3 size: 14 residues. The CDR3 loop reads CASSLDREGAKPYF. The CDR3 coding sequence is TGTGCCAGCAGCTTAGATCGGGAGGGAGCGAAGCCGTATTTT.

The J gene is TRBJ1-1, the V gene TRBV28, with a tentative D call TRBD1 (5 bases). Trimming shortened V by 2 bases and J by 7 bases, and 8 bases separated the two germline ends. Germline-derived CDR1 and CDR2 are MDHEN and SYDVKM. The CDR3 consists of 12 residues. The CDR3 DNA is TGTGCCAGCAGTTTAGGGGGGAGTGAAGCTTTCTTT. Protein sequence: CASSLGGSEAFF.

In DNA, the CDR3 is TGTGCCATTTCTGTCCTAGCGAACCAAGAGACCCAGTACTTC. This gives the protein CAISVLANQETQYF. The chain couples TRBV7-6 to TRBJ2-5; tentatively, D is TRBD2 (6 bases). Germline CDR1 is SGHVS and CDR2 is FNYEAQ. V was pared by 10 bases and J by 0 bases, with 15 bases between. The CDR3 consists of 14 residues.

This clone has just a few counts. This chain uses TRBV30 with TRBJ2-3; a weak D match, TRBD1 (5 bases). Trimming took off 3 bases at V and 3 bases at J, with 13 bases between the two ends. The CDR3 has 14 amino acids. Germline CDR1 is GTSNPN and CDR2 is SVGIG (reference sequence). CDR3 sequence (DNA): TGTGCCTGGAGAGCAGGCAGGGATACAGATACGCAGTATTTT. Translated: CAWRAGRDTDTQYF.